A selection of T cell receptor beta chains follows, all from one sample in a study of blood T cell repertoires in COVID-19. Using immunoSEQ multiplex PCR, the repertoire was profiled, and TCRdb retains in-frame clones only, with some absent. The sample yields approximately 330,000 clones, around 87% seen once. Input material: peripheral blood. All receptors come from a woman aged 45-60 years with active or convalescent COVID-19. Both conserved end residues are trimmed from each CDR3. Fields, in order: V gene, J gene, CDR3 protein.

TRBV19	TRBJ1-1	ASTLGGDLNTEAF
TRBV7-2	TRBJ2-3	ASSLDGLLAVTDTQY
TRBV6-1	TRBJ2-7	ASSDGYEQY
TRBV4-3	TRBJ2-2	ASSQGDKNTGELF
TRBV5-1	TRBJ2-1	ASSFHAVETYNEQF
TRBV28	TRBJ2-5	ASSLGLAGGSKETQY
TRBV7-6	TRBJ1-1	ASSLVAGSNTEAF
TRBV6-5	TRBJ1-5	ASSSVVTNQPQH
TRBV2	TRBJ1-1	ASRHPDNTNTEAF
TRBV29-1	TRBJ1-1	SAGQGTTEAF
TRBV7-8	TRBJ2-3	ASSLGTAYTDTQY
TRBV6-5	TRBJ2-2	ASRTGETGELF
TRBV15	TRBJ2-7	ATSRDGRFGQGIAYEQY
TRBV28	TRBJ2-1	ASSDVARPF
TRBV11-1	TRBJ2-5	ASSSNRGYQETQY
TRBV6-6	TRBJ1-1	ASSSEAYTEAF
TRBV29-1	TRBJ2-2	SVVTGQLNTGELF
TRBV7-2	TRBJ2-2	ASSPGQASSNTGELF
TRBV18	TRBJ2-7	ASSPPQQSEQY
TRBV18	TRBJ1-3	ASSPVDSRSGNTIY
TRBV6-2/TRBV6-3	TRBJ2-2	ASSFTGADTGELF
TRBV27	TRBJ2-3	ASSFGTSGTDTQY
TRBV19	TRBJ2-5	ASRGTAEFQETQY
TRBV28	TRBJ2-5	ASSLRQGMGETQY
TRBV6-6	TRBJ2-7	ASSSATIYEQY
TRBV7-2	TRBJ1-4	ASSPTGVGEKLF
TRBV28	TRBJ2-7	ASTGPLYEQY
TRBV6-5	TRBJ2-7	ASSSTGGRAYEQY
TRBV20-1	TRBJ2-7	SASPPEEPYEQY
TRBV3-1/TRBV3-2	TRBJ1-1	ASSTVDTEAF
TRBV28	TRBJ1-3	ASSPGQSSGNTIY
TRBV9	TRBJ1-2	ASSVGGQTGGSYT
TRBV9	TRBJ1-1	ASSARTGGTEAF
TRBV11-2	TRBJ2-1	ASSLASGNNEQF
TRBV6-6	TRBJ1-2	ASSYSAGTGEYGYT
TRBV6-2/TRBV6-3	TRBJ2-7	ASSYPPSYEQY
TRBV4-3	TRBJ1-2	ASSQDPAGNYGYT
TRBV5-4	TRBJ2-1	ASSLMVAGGPSSYNEQF
TRBV9	TRBJ2-5	ASSVGSSHQETQY
TRBV4-1	TRBJ2-7	ASSQDRGRAYPYEQY
TRBV11-1	TRBJ2-3	ASSFHRVPGTDTQY
TRBV10-3	TRBJ2-7	AISSGTYEQY
TRBV3-1/TRBV3-2	TRBJ2-7	ASSPWDRLINEQY
TRBV5-1	TRBJ1-3	ASSLGPLGAGNTIY
TRBV4-3	TRBJ1-6	ASSQVGGINSPLH
TRBV27	TRBJ1-1	ASSFGDRGRAEAF
TRBV18	TRBJ2-1	ASSPDRAYNEQF
TRBV10-2	TRBJ1-3	AAKAGASGNTIY
TRBV11-3	TRBJ2-2	ASSLSGTAGELF
TRBV28	TRBJ1-1	ASIAGGTMNTEAF
TRBV5-4	TRBJ2-5	ASSRDSRQTQY
TRBV5-1	TRBJ1-2	ASSETGLYGYT
TRBV28	TRBJ1-5	ASTRGGSNQPQH
TRBV7-6	TRBJ1-5	ASRAGQEPNQPQH